The present T cell receptor (beta chain) was sequenced within a study of blood T cell repertoires in COVID-19. Sequencing was performed with immunoSEQ multiplex PCR; in TCRdb, only in-frame clones are kept and a portion is missing. The sample yields some 300,000 clones, 90% seen once. While infection was still active, Seattle patients were enrolled and then followed longitudinally. The TCR was taken from a woman aged 40 to 50 with COVID-19, enrolled during active disease. The sample was peripheral blood.

DNA of the CDR3: TGTGCCAGCAGCGCGGGGATGAACGAGCAGTACTTC. As protein: CASSAGMNEQYF. This chain uses TRBV5-6 with TRBJ2-7; D is perhaps TRBD2 (6 bases). CDR1 and CDR2 from the germline V gene are SGHDT and YYEEEE. V shed 4 bases and J shed 5 bases, with 10 bases lying between them. The CDR3 runs 12 residues.